One T cell receptor (beta chain) is described in this entry. This sample is drawn from a study of shared clonotypes between healthy human individuals. CDR1 and CDR2 from the germline V gene are LNHDA and SQIVND (reference sequence). The V end was cut by 6 bases, the J end by 3 bases, with 20 bases between. CDR3 length: 16 amino acids. Profiling relied on immunoSEQ multiplex PCR, and the TCRdb table lists in-frame clones only, not all of them. The sample holds some 1,100,000 clones, around 78% seen once. This rearrangement joins TRBV19 to TRBJ1-1, with a tentative D call TRBD1 (5 bases). The clonotype comes from a man aged 18 to 30 in good health. Some clones in this sample may be carry-over from other donors' samples. Sequencing input: memory CD4+ T cells from PBMCs. Subset in this sample: CD45RA-negative fraction. The CDR3 DNA follows: TGTGCCAGTAGAATGGGGACCTCCGGGGGATACACTGAAGCTTTCTTT. Protein sequence: CASRMGTSGGYTEAFF. The complete variable domain, with remaining parts taken from reference TRBV19 and TRBJ1-1, reads DGGITQSPKYLFRKEGQNVTLSCEQNLNHDAMYWYRQDPGQGLRLIYYSQIVNDFQKGDIAEGYSVSREKKESFPLTVTSAQKNPTAFYLCASRMGTSGGYTEAFFGQGTRLTVV.